These 3 T cell receptor beta chains originate from one sample sequenced in a study of identical twins' blood T cells. Using its own MiXCR run on the 5' RACE reads, TCRdb lists one record per CDR3 protein. Among 350,000 to 400,000 distinct CDR3 sequences, about 28% were seen once, and the ten largest hold around 5.6%. The sample was PBMCs. These receptors were obtained from a woman between 18 and 50 years old in good health.

The J gene is TRBJ1-1, the V gene TRBV28; TRBD1 is a possible D gene (6 bases). The CDR3 spans 16 residues. Trimming left V 5 bases short and J 3 bases short, with 19 bases between. The germline V gene has CDR1 MDHEN and CDR2 SYDVKM. The CDR3 DNA is TGTGCCAGCAGTCCGGACAGAGTAAGACTAGACACTGAAGCTTTCTTT. Translation: CASSPDRVRLDTEAFF.

This clonotype was counted between two and nine times. The V gene is TRBV12-3 or TRBV12-4, the J gene TRBJ1-1; no clear D gene. The ends were cut back, 7 bases at V and 1 base at J, with 10 bases in the middle. There are 13 residues in the CDR3. The CDR3, as DNA: TGTGCCAGCACCTTCAGGAAGAACACTGAAGCTTTCTTT. Amino acid sequence: CASTFRKNTEAFF.

This clonotype was seen more than once but under ten times. The chain has TRBV7-3 and TRBJ2-2; 7 nucleotides align to TRBD2. With 5 bases clipped from V and 7 bases from J, the junction kept 22 bases outside the gene matches. CDR1 SGHTA and CDR2 FQGTGA come from the germline V gene. The CDR3 has 19 amino acids. The CDR3 loop reads CASSPWSGTRGTSGGELFF. CDR3 bases: TGTGCCAGCAGCCCATGGTCTGGGACGCGGGGGACCTCCGGCGGGGAGCTGTTTTTT.